This T cell receptor (beta chain) stems from a study of regulatory T cells in long-lasting Graves disease. Study results and caveats: Researchers examined only peripheral blood and not thyroid tissue. A greater number of public clonotypes (approximately 2,500) was shared by persistent patients than by new patients (about 960). TRBV28 was favored in persistent disease, as were TRBJ1-2 and TRBJ2-5.

Through Arm-PCR of CDR3 regions and iRepertoire HTBI primers, TCR beta libraries were built. MiXCR was run by TCRdb on the multiplex PCR reads, yielding one entry per CDR3 protein. The sample lists about 240,000 distinct CDR3 sequences, 20% to 25% occurring once. There are 13 residues in the CDR3. V lost 2 bases and J 6 bases, leaving 7 bases between the germline ends. The germline CDR1 and CDR2 sequences are SGHAT and FQNNGV. This clonotype was observed at least ten times. Its target is not known. Time point described: newly diagnosed GD, antithyroid drugs for less than 3 months. Extracted PBMC RNA gave rise to the TCR library.

This sequence originates from a female donor with Graves disease. V is TRBV11-2 and J is TRBJ2-2, with D unclear. Here the sequenced sample was peripheral blood mononuclear cells (PBMCs), taken at new diagnosis, from a patient treated with antithyroid drugs. CDR3 DNA sequence: TGTGCCAGCAGCTTAATCGGCGCCGGGGAGCTGTTTTTT. This translates into CASSLIGAGELFF.